These T cell receptor beta chains were read from a single sample in a study of cytomegalovirus exposure and HLA in healthy donors. The assay was immunoSEQ multiplex PCR, and TCRdb's table has in-frame clones only and misses some. The data contain approximately 84,000 clones, around 75% of them singletons. The sample was PBMCs. The receptor set was obtained from a man aged 40-55 years in good health and CMV-seronegative. CDR3s include the opening cysteine and the closing phenylalanine or tryptophan. The D gene is left open where the match is weak. Size is stated for part of the rows, as once, few or many counts, or as a class when the clone is expanded.

j_gene: TRBJ1-1; d_gene: TRBD1; v_gene: TRBV10-3; abundance: .; CDR3nt: TGTGCCATCTCTGGACAGGGCAACACTGAAGCTTTCTTT; CDR3aa: CAISGQGNTEAFF
j_gene: TRBJ1-3; d_gene: .; v_gene: TRBV27; abundance: .; CDR3nt: TGTGCCAGCAGTCCCCATTGGGGCACTGGAAACACCATATATTTT; CDR3aa: CASSPHWGTGNTIYF
j_gene: TRBJ2-1; d_gene: TRBD2; v_gene: TRBV29-1; abundance: .; CDR3nt: TGCAGCGTTGAAGGGCGGGGGGGCATCAATGAGCAGTTCTTC; CDR3aa: CSVEGRGGINEQFF
j_gene: TRBJ2-7; d_gene: .; v_gene: TRBV28; abundance: .; CDR3nt: TGTGCCAGCAGCCAGGTGCGGGTTCGCTCCTACGAGCAGTACTTC; CDR3aa: CASSQVRVRSYEQYF
j_gene: TRBJ2-7; d_gene: .; v_gene: TRBV2; abundance: .; CDR3nt: TGTGCCAGCAGTGGGGCGACAGGTCTATCCTACGAGCAGTACTTC; CDR3aa: CASSGATGLSYEQYF
j_gene: TRBJ1-3; d_gene: .; v_gene: TRBV4-1; abundance: .; CDR3nt: TGCGCCAGCAGCCAAGTCCCGGGGGGAAACACCATATATTTT; CDR3aa: CASSQVPGGNTIYF
j_gene: TRBJ2-2; d_gene: TRBD1; v_gene: TRBV28; abundance: .; CDR3nt: TGTGCCAGCTTGGGACAGCCGAACACCGGGGAGCTGTTTTTT; CDR3aa: CASLGQPNTGELFF
j_gene: TRBJ2-3; d_gene: .; v_gene: TRBV5-4; abundance: .; CDR3nt: TGTGCCAGCAGCTTGAAAAGCTCCCCAGATACGCAGTATTTT; CDR3aa: CASSLKSSPDTQYF
j_gene: TRBJ2-7; d_gene: .; v_gene: TRBV29-1; abundance: .; CDR3nt: TGCAGCGTGGACGGAGGGAGTACAGGCGTAGAGCAGTACTTC; CDR3aa: CSVDGGSTGVEQYF
j_gene: TRBJ1-2; d_gene: TRBD1; v_gene: TRBV28; abundance: .; CDR3nt: TGTGCCAGCAGGGGGACAGCACGAGGCTATGGCTACACCTTC; CDR3aa: CASRGTARGYGYTF
j_gene: TRBJ2-2; d_gene: TRBD1; v_gene: TRBV15; abundance: .; CDR3nt: TGTGCCACCAGCAGTCCGGGACAGGTCTATTCCGGGGAGCTGTTTTTT; CDR3aa: CATSSPGQVYSGELFF
j_gene: TRBJ2-7; d_gene: TRBD2; v_gene: TRBV7-9; abundance: .; CDR3nt: TGTGCCAGCAGCTTAGACGGCGGGAGGGCCGAGCAGTACTTC; CDR3aa: CASSLDGGRAEQYF
j_gene: TRBJ2-7; d_gene: TRBD1; v_gene: TRBV7-3; abundance: .; CDR3nt: TGTGCCAGCAGCTTAATTGGGACAGGGCGCTACGAGCAGTACTTC; CDR3aa: CASSLIGTGRYEQYF
j_gene: TRBJ2-7; d_gene: TRBD2; v_gene: TRBV4-2; abundance: .; CDR3nt: TGTGCCAGCAGCCAATTCGCGGGAGGGCCGTACGAGCAGTACTTC; CDR3aa: CASSQFAGGPYEQYF
j_gene: TRBJ2-3; d_gene: TRBD2; v_gene: TRBV7-7; abundance: .; CDR3nt: TGTGCTAGCAGCTTGTTTGCGGGGAGGGTAGATACGCAGTATTTT; CDR3aa: CASSLFAGRVDTQYF
j_gene: TRBJ1-4; d_gene: TRBD1; v_gene: TRBV28; abundance: .; CDR3nt: TGTGCCAGCAGCCGGGGACAGGGCACTAATGAAAAACTGTTTTTT; CDR3aa: CASSRGQGTNEKLFF
j_gene: TRBJ1-2; d_gene: .; v_gene: TRBV2; abundance: .; CDR3nt: TGTGCCAGCAGTGAGGAACAGGGACCCTATGGCTACACCTTC; CDR3aa: CASSEEQGPYGYTF
j_gene: TRBJ1-5; d_gene: .; v_gene: TRBV19; abundance: .; CDR3nt: TGTGCCAGTGGTATTCAGAGGGGGAATCAGCCCCAGCATTTT; CDR3aa: CASGIQRGNQPQHF
j_gene: TRBJ2-5; d_gene: .; v_gene: TRBV5-1; abundance: .; CDR3nt: TGCGCCAGCAGCTTGGCCCGTGAGACCCAGTACTTC; CDR3aa: CASSLARETQYF
j_gene: TRBJ1-2; d_gene: TRBD1; v_gene: TRBV29-1; abundance: .; CDR3nt: TGCAGCGTTGAAACAGGGGGCTATGGCTACACCTTC; CDR3aa: CSVETGGYGYTF
j_gene: TRBJ2-1; d_gene: .; v_gene: TRBV5-4; abundance: .; CDR3nt: TGTGCCAGCAGCTTGGACTGGGCGACGGAGCAGTTCTTC; CDR3aa: CASSLDWATEQFF
j_gene: TRBJ2-3; d_gene: .; v_gene: TRBV28; abundance: .; CDR3nt: TGTGCCAGCACCCTAGGGTACCGGGGGAGCACAGATACGCAGTATTTT; CDR3aa: CASTLGYRGSTDTQYF
j_gene: TRBJ1-5; d_gene: .; v_gene: TRBV2; abundance: .; CDR3nt: TGTGCCAGCAGTGGTGGGAGGTCGTCATTGGGCAATCAGCCCCAGCATTTT; CDR3aa: CASSGGRSSLGNQPQHF
j_gene: TRBJ1-2; d_gene: TRBD1; v_gene: TRBV30; abundance: .; CDR3nt: TGTGCCTGGAGTGTACGGCAGGGGGGAAGTGGCTACACCTTC; CDR3aa: CAWSVRQGGSGYTF
j_gene: TRBJ2-7; d_gene: TRBD1; v_gene: TRBV2; abundance: .; CDR3nt: TGTGCCAGCCTAGACACAGGGGCGTCCTACGAGCAGTACTTC; CDR3aa: CASLDTGASYEQYF
j_gene: TRBJ1-1; d_gene: TRBD1; v_gene: TRBV27; abundance: .; CDR3nt: TGTGCCCCCGGGACAGGGGTTGCAATTGGTAACACTGAAGCTTTCTTT; CDR3aa: CAPGTGVAIGNTEAFF
j_gene: TRBJ1-1; d_gene: .; v_gene: TRBV27; abundance: .; CDR3nt: TGTGCCAGCAGTTTAAACAGGGTGAGCACTGAAGCTTTCTTT; CDR3aa: CASSLNRVSTEAFF
j_gene: TRBJ1-2; d_gene: TRBD1; v_gene: TRBV19; abundance: .; CDR3nt: TGTGCCAGTAGGCCTACATCTTCGACAGGGACCTATGGCTACACCTTC; CDR3aa: CASRPTSSTGTYGYTF
j_gene: TRBJ2-1; d_gene: .; v_gene: TRBV4-1; abundance: .; CDR3nt: TGCGCCAGCAGCCAACTTGGGGGGATCTACAATGAGCAGTTCTTC; CDR3aa: CASSQLGGIYNEQFF
j_gene: TRBJ1-3; d_gene: TRBD1; v_gene: TRBV7-8; abundance: .; CDR3nt: TGTGCCAGCAGCGCCCGACAGGGGGGCGGAAACACCATATATTTT; CDR3aa: CASSARQGGGNTIYF
j_gene: TRBJ2-7; d_gene: TRBD2; v_gene: TRBV4-1; abundance: .; CDR3nt: TGCGCCAGCAGCCCCGGCGGGAGGCACGAGCAGTACTTC; CDR3aa: CASSPGGRHEQYF
j_gene: TRBJ2-7; d_gene: TRBD2; v_gene: TRBV7-9; abundance: .; CDR3nt: TGTGCCAGCAGCTTCCTAGCGGGGGGCCTCTCTGGGGGTGAGCAGTACTTC; CDR3aa: CASSFLAGGLSGGEQYF
j_gene: TRBJ1-1; d_gene: .; v_gene: TRBV6-5; abundance: few; CDR3nt: TGTGCCAGTGAGCAGGGAGGTCGGAACACTGAAGCTTTCTTT; CDR3aa: CASEQGGRNTEAFF
j_gene: TRBJ1-4; d_gene: TRBD1; v_gene: TRBV7-9; abundance: .; CDR3nt: TGTGCCAGCAGCACACGGACAGGGATAAATGAAAAACTGTTTTTT; CDR3aa: CASSTRTGINEKLFF
j_gene: TRBJ1-1; d_gene: .; v_gene: TRBV19; abundance: .; CDR3nt: TGTGCCAGTAGTTTCCCTCGGGGGATAGAAGCTTTCTTT; CDR3aa: CASSFPRGIEAFF
j_gene: TRBJ2-7; d_gene: TRBD2; v_gene: TRBV10-3; abundance: few; CDR3nt: TGTGCCATCAGTGAGGGACTAGCGACCTACGAGCAGTACTTC; CDR3aa: CAISEGLATYEQYF
j_gene: TRBJ1-5; d_gene: .; v_gene: TRBV2; abundance: .; CDR3nt: TGTGCCAGCAGCGGAACAGTACGCAAAAGCGGTCAGCCCCAGCATTTT; CDR3aa: CASSGTVRKSGQPQHF
j_gene: TRBJ2-1; d_gene: .; v_gene: TRBV5-8; abundance: .; CDR3nt: TGTGCCAGCAGCTTTCGGAAACAGGGAGCCTTCCACAATGAGCAGTTCTTC; CDR3aa: CASSFRKQGAFHNEQFF
j_gene: TRBJ1-6; d_gene: TRBD1; v_gene: TRBV4-2; abundance: once; CDR3nt: TGTGCCAGCACCCGGGACAGGGGGTCGAATTCACCCCTCCACTTT; CDR3aa: CASTRDRGSNSPLHF
j_gene: TRBJ2-7; d_gene: TRBD2; v_gene: TRBV5-4; abundance: .; CDR3nt: TGTGCCAGCTCGGAGACTAGCAAGTTTGGCGAGCAGTACTTC; CDR3aa: CASSETSKFGEQYF
j_gene: TRBJ1-1; d_gene: .; v_gene: TRBV19; abundance: .; CDR3nt: TGTGCCAGTAGTATTAGCCGGCAGAACACTGAAGCTTTCTTT; CDR3aa: CASSISRQNTEAFF
j_gene: TRBJ1-1; d_gene: .; v_gene: TRBV6-1; abundance: .; CDR3nt: TGTGCCAGCAGTTCGACATTCATGAACACTGAAGCTTTCTTT; CDR3aa: CASSSTFMNTEAFF
j_gene: TRBJ1-2; d_gene: .; v_gene: TRBV7-9; abundance: .; CDR3nt: TGTGCCAGCAGCTTGGGAGACATCCCAGGCTACACCTTC; CDR3aa: CASSLGDIPGYTF
j_gene: TRBJ2-1; d_gene: .; v_gene: TRBV7-9; abundance: .; CDR3nt: TGTGCCAGCAGGCCCGGGACAATCTACAATGAGCAGTTCTTC; CDR3aa: CASRPGTIYNEQFF
j_gene: TRBJ1-6; d_gene: .; v_gene: TRBV28; abundance: .; CDR3nt: TGTGCCAGCAGTTTGCAGGCAAATTCACCCCTCCACTTT; CDR3aa: CASSLQANSPLHF
j_gene: TRBJ2-7; d_gene: .; v_gene: TRBV5-6; abundance: .; CDR3nt: TGTGCCAGCAGCTTTCTGGAGCGACAGGCTTACGAGCAGTACTTC; CDR3aa: CASSFLERQAYEQYF
j_gene: TRBJ1-5; d_gene: .; v_gene: TRBV6-5; abundance: .; CDR3nt: TGTGCCAGCAGCCTAAGGGGACAGCCCCAGCATTTT; CDR3aa: CASSLRGQPQHF
j_gene: TRBJ2-5; d_gene: .; v_gene: TRBV4-1; abundance: .; CDR3nt: TGCGCCAGCAGCCAAGTAGGAGGGGATGGAGAGACCCAGTACTTC; CDR3aa: CASSQVGGDGETQYF
j_gene: TRBJ1-4; d_gene: TRBD1; v_gene: TRBV10-3; abundance: .; CDR3nt: TGTGCCATCAGGGACAGGGATTCGGGCAGTGAAAAACTGTTTTTT; CDR3aa: CAIRDRDSGSEKLFF
j_gene: TRBJ1-5; d_gene: TRBD1; v_gene: TRBV5-6; abundance: .; CDR3nt: TGTGCCAGCAGCTTGCTCCAGGGGGGCAATCAGCCCCAGCATTTT; CDR3aa: CASSLLQGGNQPQHF
j_gene: TRBJ2-7; d_gene: .; v_gene: TRBV28; abundance: .; CDR3nt: TGTGCCAGCACCCCTGTGTTCTCCTACGAGCAGTACTTC; CDR3aa: CASTPVFSYEQYF
j_gene: TRBJ2-7; d_gene: TRBD1; v_gene: TRBV29-1; abundance: .; CDR3nt: TGCAGCGTCCTTCCCGGGACAGGGCGATCTCTGTTCCGCGAGCAGTACTTC; CDR3aa: CSVLPGTGRSLFREQYF